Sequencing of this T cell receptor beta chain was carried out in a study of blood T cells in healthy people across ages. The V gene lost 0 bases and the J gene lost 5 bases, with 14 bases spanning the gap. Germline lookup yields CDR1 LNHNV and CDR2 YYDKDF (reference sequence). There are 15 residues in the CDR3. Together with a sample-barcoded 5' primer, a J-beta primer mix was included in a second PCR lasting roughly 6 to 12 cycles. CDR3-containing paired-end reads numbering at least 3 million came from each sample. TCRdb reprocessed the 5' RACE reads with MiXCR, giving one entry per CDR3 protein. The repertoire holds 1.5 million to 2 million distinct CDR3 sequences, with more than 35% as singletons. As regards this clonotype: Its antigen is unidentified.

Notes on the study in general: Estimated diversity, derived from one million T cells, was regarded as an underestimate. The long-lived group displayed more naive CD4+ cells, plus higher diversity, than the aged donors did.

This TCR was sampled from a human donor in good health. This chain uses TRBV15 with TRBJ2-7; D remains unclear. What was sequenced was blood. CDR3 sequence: CATSRDLGIINEQYF. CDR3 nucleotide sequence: TGTGCCACCAGCAGAGATCTCGGAATCATAAACGAGCAGTACTTC. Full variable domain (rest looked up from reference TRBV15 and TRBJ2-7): DAMVIQNPRYQVTQFGKPVTLSCSQTLNHNVMYWYQQKSSQAPKLLFHYYDKDFNNEADTPDNFQSRRPNTSFCFLDIRSPGLGDTAMYLCATSRDLGIINEQYFGPGTRLTVT.